The 26 T cell receptor beta chains in this list originate from one sample, sequenced in a study of metastatic and nonmetastatic thyroid tumors. TCRdb called clones again from the PCR reads with MiXCR. The sample contains approximately 65,000 clones, about 4% of which appear only once. All patients were untreated before thyroid surgery. The sequenced material came from blood. The source is a female donor with papillary thyroid cancer or a benign thyroid nodule (not recorded which). Some clones in this sample may be carry-over from other donors' samples.

This clone was seen repeatedly, ten times or more. The chain combines TRBV5-1 with TRBJ2-7, with 8 bases aligning to TRBD1. With 4 bases clipped from V and 7 bases from J, the junction kept 7 bases outside the gene matches. Germline CDR1 and CDR2: SGHRS and YFSETQ. The CDR3 totals 13 residues. CDR3 residues: CASSPSRGREQYF. As DNA, the CDR3 is TGCGCCAGCAGCCCATCCAGGGGGCGAGAGCAGTACTTC. The variable domain in full, with the rest retrieved from reference TRBV5-1 and TRBJ2-7, is KAGVTQTPRYLIKTRGQQVTLSCSPISGHRSVSWYQQTPGQGLQFLFEYFSETQRNKGNFPGRFSGRQFSNSRSEMNVSTLELGDSALYLCASSPSRGREQYFGPGTRLTVT.

A note on this clone: Since a much larger clone is just one base distant, this may be a read error. The conserved phenylalanine or tryptophan normally closing the CDR3 is absent here, so this likely arose from a read error. The genes are TRBV7-2 and TRBJ2-5, with no clear D. V was cut by 4 bases and J by 3 bases, with 6 bases left in between. CDR1 and CDR2 (germline): SGHTA, FQGNSA. CDR3 length: 12 residues. The CDR3: CASSSSEETQYL. CDR3 DNA sequence: TGTGCCAGCAGCTCATCCGAAGAGACCCAGTACCTC.

This clone was counted many times. The chain uses TRBV24-1 and TRBJ1-1, with D unresolved. Germline CDR1 KGHDR, CDR2 SFDVKD. There are 13 residues in the CDR3. Trimming removed 4 bases at V and 10 bases at J, with 15 bases between. The CDR3 protein is CATSDRNREVAFF. The CDR3 DNA reads as TGTGCCACCAGTGACCGAAACCGGGAAGTAGCTTTCTTT.

This clone has a count of ten or more. The chain combines TRBV5-5 with TRBJ2-7, with TRBD1 matching 7 bases. Germline V gene sequence: CDR1 SGHKS, CDR2 YYEKEE (reference sequence). The junction had 3 bases not matched to a gene; V was cut back by 0 bases and J by 3 bases. The CDR3 is 14 amino acids. CDR3 amino acids: CASSLEDRRYEQYF. The CDR3 DNA follows: TGTGCCAGCAGCTTGGAGGACAGGCGCTACGAGCAGTACTTC. The variable domain in full, completed from reference TRBV5-5 and TRBJ2-7, reads DAGVTQSPTHLIKTRGQQVTLRCSPISGHKSVSWYQQVLGQGPQFIFQYYEKEERGRGNFPDRFSARQFPNYSSELNVNALLLGDSALYLCASSLEDRRYEQYFGPGTRLTVT.

This clone was seen only a few times. This rearrangement joins TRBV9 to TRBJ2-7; D may be TRBD2 (5 bases). CDR1 is SGDLS and CDR2 is YYNGEE in the germline V gene. The CDR3 length is 14 residues. Trimming removed 0 bases from V and 5 bases from J, with 12 bases in between. The CDR3 sequence is CASSVEQEGDEQYF. The CDR3 DNA sequence: TGTGCCAGCAGCGTAGAACAAGAGGGAGACGAGCAGTACTTC.

This clone was counted many times. The chain employs TRBV2 and TRBJ2-7; weak D call: TRBD2 (6 bases). Germline V gives CDR1 SNHLY, CDR2 FYNNEI. Trimming stripped 4 bases from V and 2 bases from J, with 15 bases between. This CDR3 spans 15 amino acids. CDR3 sequence: CASSARGLLTYEQYF. The DNA for the CDR3 is TGTGCCAGCAGTGCTCGGGGACTTTTAACCTACGAGCAGTACTTC.

About this clone itself: Sequence at one end of the junction differs from germline and may be a read error. This chain links TRBV5-1 with TRBJ2-2; D is unclear. Looked up from germline, CDR1 is SGHRS and CDR2 is YFSETQ. CDR3 size: 15 residues. The CDR3 region has the DNA TGCGCCAGCAGCTTTAGTACCTCATACACCTGGGAGCTGTTTTTT. This translates into CASSFSTSYTWELFF.

Comments on this clone: One end of the junction fails to match germline, which may point to a read error. The CDR3 DNA is TGTGCCATCAGCGAGGAGCGGGAGAGCCAGTACTTC. Translating gives CAISEERESQYF. This chain joins TRBV13 and TRBJ2-5; TRBD2 matches 8 bases. In germline, CDR1 is PRHDT, CDR2 FYEKMQ (reference sequence). The CDR3 covers 12 residues.

The sample holds many counts of this clone. Within the sample, other DNA sequences also encode this same CDR3. V usage is TRBV20-1 and J usage is TRBJ2-1; 7 positions agree with TRBD2. Germline trimming cut 8 bases from V and 8 bases from J; bases unmatched to any gene: 15. The germline gives CDR1 DFQATT, CDR2 SNEGSKA (reference sequence). The CDR3 is 14 residues long. DNA for the CDR3: TGCAGTTCCCGGGCGGGGAGGGGTTACGATGAGCAGTTCTTC. It translates to CSSRAGRGYDEQFF.

This clone was seen many times. This chain uses TRBV30 with TRBJ2-1; D remains unclear. The CDR3 totals 12 residues. Between the trimmed V and J ends, which lost 3 bases and 4 bases, there was a span of 7 bases. CDR1 and CDR2 (germline): GTSNPN, SVGIG (reference sequence). CDR3 in DNA: TGTGCCTGGAGAGCACAATACAATGAGCAGTTCTTC. Protein: CAWRAQYNEQFF.

This clone was recorded at least ten times. The V gene is TRBV19, the J gene TRBJ1-5; D is undetermined. Per the germline V gene, CDR1 is LNHDA and CDR2 is SQIVND (reference sequence). Trimming stripped 4 bases from V and 6 bases from J, with 19 bases between. This CDR3 region has 16 residues. CDR3 region: CASSTQSRVLFQPQHF. DNA of the CDR3: TGTGCCAGTAGTACTCAATCACGGGTCCTCTTTCAGCCCCAGCATTTT.

There are a few counts of this clone. The V call is TRBV18, the J call TRBJ2-5; D is perhaps TRBD2 (6 bases). The CDR3 covers 14 residues. V lost 6 bases to trimming and J lost 1 base, with 12 bases between them. CDR1 is KGHSH, CDR2 LQKENI, per germline. CDR3 region: CASSRDVIQETQYF. Written as DNA, the CDR3 is TGTGCCAGCTCGCGGGACGTTATCCAAGAGACCCAGTACTTC.

This clone was picked up a small number of times. The CDR3 DNA reads as TGTGCCCGTCGGGAGGGGGCGAGCGGGGAGCTGTTTTTT. This encodes CARREGASGELFF. J is TRBJ2-2 and V is TRBV30; tentatively, D is TRBD2 (8 bases). The CDR3 is 13 amino acids. Germline CDR1 reads GTSNPN; CDR2 reads SVGIG (reference sequence). V gave up 8 bases and J gave up 7 bases, with 17 bases separating them.

In its sample, this clone was seen many times. This chain joins TRBV28 and TRBJ2-5, with 9 bases identical to TRBD2. This CDR3 contains 15 residues. Trimming removed 3 bases from V and 4 bases from J; junction bases left unmatched: 6. The germline gives CDR1 MDHEN, CDR2 SYDVKM. The CDR3 bases are TGTGCCAGCAGTTTGGGCGGGAGGGGGGGAGAGACCCAGTACTTC. This translates into CASSLGGRGGETQYF.

This clone was picked up a small number of times. Given a much more abundant clone one base away, this may be a read error. V is TRBV5-5 and J is TRBJ2-3; D is unresolved. CDR3 length: 13 residues. CDR1 is SGHKS, CDR2 YYEKEE, per germline (reference sequence). The CDR3 nucleotides are TGTGCCAGCAGCCCGCGGAGTCCAGATAGGCAGTATTTT. Translated: CASSPRSPDRQYF.

This clone appeared many times. The J gene is TRBJ2-3, the V gene TRBV7-9; no firm D call. This CDR3 is built from 12 residues. Germline V gives CDR1 SEHNR, CDR2 FQNEAQ (reference sequence). Trimming stripped 5 bases from V and 3 bases from J, with 6 bases between. The CDR3 region is CASSRTTDTQYF. As DNA, the CDR3 is TGTGCCAGCAGCCGTACTACAGATACGCAGTATTTT.

This clone showed up just a few times. A much more abundant neighbour one base away suggests this may be a read error. V usage is TRBV30 and J usage is TRBJ2-7; D unresolved. Trimming shortened V by 0 bases and J by 6 bases, and 6 bases separated the two germline ends. CDR3 length: 11 amino acids. Per the germline V gene, CDR1 is GTSNPN and CDR2 is SVGIG (reference sequence). CDR3 nucleotide sequence: TGTGCCTGGAGTGTCACGGCCGAGCAGTACTTC. It yields the protein CAWSVTAEQYF. The whole variable domain, remainder taken from reference TRBV30 and TRBJ2-7, is SQTIHQWPATLVQPVGSPLSLECTVEGTSNPNLYWYRQAAGRGLQLLFYSVGIGQISSEVPQNLSASRPQDRQFILSSKKLLLSDSGFYLCAWSVTAEQYFGPGTRLTVT.

This clone was observed at least ten times. The chain has TRBV20-1 and TRBJ2-7; D is possibly TRBD1 (6 bases). The CDR3 spans 15 residues. Germline loops: CDR1 DFQATT, CDR2 SNEGSKA (reference sequence). V shed 4 bases and J shed 3 bases, with 19 bases lying between them. In DNA form, the CDR3 reads TGCAGTGCTAACAGGGAATCGATGGGGTACTACGAGCAGTACTTC. Translation gives CSANRESMGYYEQYF.

This clone was observed a handful of times. The chain links TRBV6-1 to TRBJ1-3; the D is unclear. In germline, CDR1 is MNHNS, CDR2 SASEGT. The CDR3 is 13 amino acids. The V end lost 9 bases, the J end lost 0 bases, and 9 bases lay between the germline ends. The CDR3 spells CASKQGSGNTIYF. The CDR3 DNA reads TGTGCCAGTAAACAAGGCTCTGGAAACACCATATATTTT.

V gene TRBV20-1 combines with J gene TRBJ2-7, with 8 positions matching TRBD1. Germline loops: CDR1 DFQATT, CDR2 SNEGSKA (reference sequence). This CDR3 is 13 amino acids long. V trimming: 5 bases; J trimming: 4 bases; junction bases outside the gene matches: 7. CDR3 in DNA: TGCAGTGCTCAAATTACAGGGGGATACGAGCAGTACTTC. It specifies CSAQITGGYEQYF.

Ten or more counts support this clone. The CDR3 coding sequence is TGCGCCAGCAGCTTGGAAATGTCGGGGTTGAGCACTGAAGCTTTCTTT. This encodes CASSLEMSGLSTEAFF. This chain connects TRBV5-1 to TRBJ1-1, with D hard to call. Germline V CDR1 and CDR2: SGHRS, YFSETQ. V was trimmed by 0 bases and J by 4 bases, leaving 16 bases between them. This CDR3 is 16 amino acids long.

A word on this clone: A much larger clonotype is one base distant, so this may be a read error. J is TRBJ2-5 and V is TRBV20-1; D unclear. Trimming removed 4 bases at V and 2 bases at J, with 8 bases between. Germline V gene lookup returns CDR1 DFQATT and CDR2 SNEGSKA (reference sequence). The CDR3 length is 12 residues. The CDR3 nucleotides are TGCAGTGCTAATAAAAATCAAGAGACCCAGTACTTC. This gives the protein CSANKNQETQYF.

This clone was seen repeatedly, ten times or more. The same CDR3 can be traced to other DNA sequences in this sample. The chain joins TRBV5-1 to TRBJ1-6; TRBD1 matches 9 bases. The CDR3 spans 14 residues. Trimming at V came to 5 bases and at J to 11 bases, leaving 8 bases not matched to a gene. CDR1 SGHRS and CDR2 YFSETQ come from the germline V gene. CDR3 nucleotides: TGCGCCAGCAGGACCGGGACAGGGAACACACCCCTCCACTTT. This translates into CASRTGTGNTPLHF.

The chain has TRBV9 and TRBJ2-7, with 10 bases identical to TRBD2. The CDR3 runs 14 residues. Trimming at V came to 0 bases and at J to 9 bases, leaving 6 bases not matched to a gene. Germline V gives CDR1 SGDLS, CDR2 YYNGEE. Here the CDR3 DNA reads TGTGCCAGCAGCGTAGGACTAGCGGGCCGGTTGCAGTACTTC. Protein sequence: CASSVGLAGRLQYF.

The genes are TRBV6-2 or TRBV6-3 and TRBJ2-3; 10 bases map to TRBD2. The ends lost 2 bases at V and 5 bases at J; junction bases unmatched: 25. The CDR3 runs to 22 residues. The germline CDR1 and CDR2 sequences are MNHEY and SVGEGT. CDR3 amino acids: CASSYLPGGGAGGSLVGDTQYF. CDR3 sequence (DNA): TGTGCCAGCAGTTACCTCCCCGGTGGGGGAGCGGGAGGGTCCTTGGTGGGAGATACGCAGTATTTT.

In its sample, this clone was seen many times. This chain uses TRBV7-9 with TRBJ2-1; the D gene is possibly TRBD2 (6 bases). The CDR3 consists of 15 residues. Germline CDR1 and CDR2: SEHNR and FQNEAQ (reference sequence). Trimming removed 5 bases at V and 10 bases at J, with 21 bases between. CDR3 in DNA: TGTGCCAGCAGCCAACTCGCCGGACGGGAGACCGAGCAGTTCTTC. Translating gives CASSQLAGRETEQFF.